This T cell receptor (beta chain) was observed in a study of cytotoxic CD8 clonotypes in ibrutinib-treated CLL. About the study: Once treatment had gone on for a median of around eleven months, range 6 to 36, response samples were drawn.

Concerning this clone: Its antigen is not identified.

The repertoire was sequenced with immunoSEQ multiplex PCR; TCRdb's copy has only in-frame clones and lacks some. The data contain around 19,000 clones, about 64% of them singletons. V was pared by 0 bases and J by 3 bases, with 15 bases of the junction left unmatched. In germline, CDR1 is MNHEY, CDR2 SMNVEV (reference sequence). There are 20 residues in the CDR3. Findings and limits, study-wide: Sampling times (in sustained-remission versus progressing patients) were not the same.

The chain is built from TRBV27 and TRBJ2-1; 9 bases fit TRBD1. Sequencing was performed on PBMCs, taken after 12 months of ibrutinib treatment. The TCR was taken from a human donor with chronic lymphocytic leukemia. In DNA, the CDR3 is TGTGCCAGCAGTTTATCAGTACTACTAGGACAGGGGTTTAACTACAATGAGCAGTTCTTC. Amino acids: CASSLSVLLGQGFNYNEQFF.